The T cell receptor (beta chain) described here comes from a study of T cell repertoires in cytomegalovirus infection. Study in general: Selected CMV epitopes included recently identified HLA-C-restricted ones as well as well-studied HLA-B-restricted ones. The study's findings and limits: HLA-C-restricted CMV-specific TCR beta clonotypes were dominant in the ex vivo response.

As concerns this clonotype: What it recognizes is unknown.

The V and J ends lost 4 bases and 4 bases respectively, with 8 bases between them. The germline V gene has CDR1 SGHRS and CDR2 YFSETQ. CDR3 length: 13 amino acids. TCRdb independently ran MiXCR on the reads; one entry per CDR3 protein. The table includes some 900,000 distinct CDR3 sequences, 32% detected once. The receptor's source is a human donor in good health (CMV status not recorded). Some clones in this sample may be carry-over from other donors' samples. J is TRBJ2-2 and V is TRBV5-1, with no clear D. The source was cultured CD8+ T cells from PBMCs, collected from culture after CMV antigen stimulation. In nucleotides, the CDR3 is TGCGCCAGCAGCGAATATGGCACCGGGGAGCTGTTTTTT. Translation: CASSEYGTGELFF.